Listed below are T cell receptor beta chains from one sample, sequenced in a study of CD8 T cells in Susac syndrome. TCRdb passed the immunoSEQ multiplex PCR reads through MiXCR, listing each CDR3 protein once. The table includes some 200,000 distinct CDR3 sequences, nearly 97% detected once. The sample was CD4+ T cells from PBMCs. Receptor source: a human donor with Susac syndrome. CDR3s include the opening cysteine and the closing phenylalanine or tryptophan. D genes are given only for firm matches. A row's size may be missing; if present it is once, few, many or a size class.

TRBV6-5	.	.	TRBJ2-3	TGTGCCAGCAGTCTCACCACTAGCTCCGGCACAGATACGCAGTATTTT	CASSLTTSSGTDTQYF
TRBV15	.	.	TRBJ1-5	TGTGCCACCAGCAGCCGAGCAGGGCCCCAGCATTTT	CATSSRAGPQHF
TRBV20-1	.	.	TRBJ1-5	TGCAGTGCTAAAACGGGCCTCCAGGGATCAAGGGAGCCCCAGCATTTT	CSAKTGLQGSREPQHF
TRBV5-4	.	.	TRBJ2-3	TGTGCCAGCAGCTGGGGGACACCAAGCACAGATACGCAGTATTTT	CASSWGTPSTDTQYF
TRBV20-1	.	.	TRBJ2-5	TGCAGTGCTACTCGAGACCGGCAAGAGACCCAGTACTTC	CSATRDRQETQYF
TRBV28	.	.	TRBJ1-1	TGTGCCAGCCGGACAGTTTCTGAAGCTTTCTTT	CASRTVSEAFF
TRBV4-1	.	.	TRBJ2-3	TGCGCCAGCAGCCAAGATCGGTTAGGAGGGACACGGGGTACGCAGTATTTT	CASSQDRLGGTRGTQYF
TRBV9	.	.	TRBJ2-1	TGTGCCAGCAGCGAGGACATTAGCTCCTACAATGAGCAGTTCTTC	CASSEDISSYNEQFF
TRBV2	TRBD1	.	TRBJ1-2	TGTGCCAGCAGTGAGCGGGACAGGGGTGATGGCTACACCTTC	CASSERDRGDGYTF
TRBV30	.	.	TRBJ2-3	TGTGCCTGGAGTGTACAGGAACACACAGATACGCAGTATTTT	CAWSVQEHTDTQYF
TRBV9	TRBD2	.	TRBJ2-3	TGTGCCAGCAGCGAACTAGCGGGGGTGAATACGCAGTATTTT	CASSELAGVNTQYF
TRBV5-4	.	.	TRBJ1-1	TGTGCCAGCAGCTTGTACGCACCCTTGGGAAGTATGAACACTGAAGCTTTCTTT	CASSLYAPLGSMNTEAFF
TRBV7-2	.	.	TRBJ2-7	TGTGCCAGCAGCCGTAAAGTGGACAGCTACGAGCAGTACTTC	CASSRKVDSYEQYF
TRBV30	.	once	TRBJ1-5	TGTGCCTGGAACGGGGGTTTAAGCAATCAGCCCCAGCATTTT	CAWNGGLSNQPQHF
TRBV7-2	TRBD2	.	TRBJ2-7	TGTGCCAGCAGCCCCCAGACTAGCGGGGGCGTCTACGAGCAGTACTTC	CASSPQTSGGVYEQYF
TRBV3-1	.	few	TRBJ1-1	TGTGCCAGCAGCTTAGGCCCGGGCACTGAAGCTTTCTTT	CASSLGPGTEAFF
TRBV6-5	.	.	TRBJ2-7	TGTGCCAGCAGTTACCAGCGAGGGAAGAGCTACGAGCAGTACTTC	CASSYQRGKSYEQYF
TRBV6-5	TRBD1	.	TRBJ1-1	TGTGCCAGCAGTTACTTAGGACAGGTCAACACTGAAGCTTTCTTT	CASSYLGQVNTEAFF
TRBV7-2	TRBD2	.	TRBJ2-3	TGTGCCAGCAGCTTTAGCGGGGGCCTCAGCACAGATACGCAGTATTTT	CASSFSGGLSTDTQYF
TRBV5-1	.	.	TRBJ1-1	TGCGCCAGCAGCTTGATCCGCCCCCCAGGCCCTGAAGCTTTCTTT	CASSLIRPPGPEAFF